Here is one T cell receptor beta chain with its context. There is no known antigen for this receptor. No quality values exist for individual bases; no much larger clone is one base distant. A FACSAria II was used to sort memory CD4+ T cells, defined as single viable CD3+CD4+CD8-CD45RO+ cells. CMV serostatus was determined using a Roche Elecsys assay that detects serum IgG against CMV pp150, pp28, p38 and p52. Following thawing, total CD4+ T cells were enriched through positive selection using CD4 magnetic microbeads. Samples originated from another study that specifically interrogated the CD4+ T cell memory repertoire. Peripheral blood mononuclear cells were isolated and cryopreserved according to standard operating procedures, and serum was kept at -80 degrees C. Staining used CD3-PerCP (BW264/56), CD4-APC (RPA-T4), CD45RO-PE (UCHT1) and CD8-Pacific Orange (3B5) antibodies, with Sytox blue excluding non-viable cells.

V is trimmed back by 5 bases and J by 5 bases, and the junction contains 12 bases that no gene match accounts for. The CDR3 numbers 16 residues from cysteine through phenylalanine. CDR3 DNA only is kept here, 48 bases in frame from base 1. Looking up the germline V gene yields CDR1 ENHRY and CDR2 SYGVKD. Genomic DNA was extracted from sorted cells with the Quick-DNA Microprep Kit. Amplification of TCRbeta DNA was done with the immunoSEQ hsTCRbeta kit, following the protocol from the manufacturer. An Illumina MiSeq instrument was used to sequence the TCRbeta libraries. The paper's data handling went like this. Once out-of-frame sequences had been removed, about 2,000,000 distinct TCRbeta sequences were left, which works out to an average of approximately 61,000 per individual. Each individual was scored by the count of roughly 160 previously reported CMV-associated TCRbeta sequences and the total productive distinct TCRbeta count. A beta-binomial model was reimplemented in Python, and scikit-learn random forests with default parameters were trained on data from the US cohort. Classifier performance on the Belgian cohort was summarized as median AUC with percentile confidence intervals calculated over 10,000 bootstrap iterations. The clones in this table, taken by TCRdb from immuneACCESS, are in-frame only. Not every clone is retained; where verified, under half of the shortfall comes from an unresolved V gene, and the cause of the rest is unknown. V and J calls and clone size are as listed in that table; D and trimming were resolved from the DNA. The table for this sample lists some 57,000 clones; under 80% of them were counted only once. More than 0.75% of the sample goes to the ten largest clones.

The data originate from a study of memory CD4+ T cells and cytomegalovirus serostatus (dated by TCRdb to 2018 to 2020). Regarding the research as a whole: The cohort included roughly 33 healthy adults from Belgium, of whom 9 were CMV seropositive and some 24 were CMV seronegative. To replicate a published TCR-based CMV serostatus classifier, the researchers sequenced the CD4+ memory TCRbeta repertoires of a Belgian cohort whose cytomegalovirus serostatus was known. The study at large found these results: The results were read as suggesting that the CMV-associated TCR signature is, for the most part, present in the CD4+ memory repertoire. Among the 150 to 200 previously reported CMV-associated TCRbeta sequences, roughly 68 showed up in the CD4+ memory repertoires, with each one found in between one and five individuals. CMV serostatus prediction reached a median bootstrapped AUC of roughly 0.96 with the original framework and about 0.93 with a US-trained random forest. A median bootstrapped AUC of around 0.94 with a 95% CI of 0.76-1.00 was achieved on the Belgian cohort by the original-framework classifier. Only CD4+CD45RO+ memory cells were sequenced, in contrast to the original study, in which naive and memory CD4+ and CD8+ populations were covered.

The chain is encoded by TRBV10-3 joined to TRBJ1-1, and 9 junction bases match TRBD1. The sample taken for sequencing was memory CD4+ T cells from blood. The clonotype comes from an adult in good health and CMV-seronegative. The CDR3 is CAISPGQGFSRTEAFF. Read as DNA, the sequence is TGTGCCATCAGTCCGGGACAGGGTTTTAGTAGGACTGAAGCTTTCTTT.